Shown below are 10 T cell receptor beta chains from a single sample sequenced in a study of cytomegalovirus exposure and HLA in healthy donors. PCR employed 60 Vbeta and 13 Jbeta primers. TCRdb's copy holds only in-frame clones and misses some; the assay was immunoSEQ multiplex PCR. Seen here are about 190,000 clones, more than 75% observed once, and the top ten hold about 14%. Sequenced sample: PBMCs. Receptor source: a woman aged 25-40 years in good health and CMV-seropositive.

The chain is built from TRBV27 and TRBJ2-7; 8 bases are a match to TRBD1. The CDR3 sequence is 13 residues long. Germline values: CDR1 MNHEY, CDR2 SMNVEV (reference sequence). V lost 6 bases to trimming and J lost 2 bases; unmatched junction nucleotides: 3. The CDR3 nucleotides are TGTGCCAGCAGCGACAGGGGCCCCTACGAGCAGTACTTC. As protein: CASSDRGPYEQYF.

This clone turned up a few times. This chain links TRBV5-1 with TRBJ2-5, with 7 bases aligning to TRBD2. Germline CDR1 SGHRS, CDR2 YFSETQ. With V trimmed by 3 bases and J by 4 bases, 9 bases remained unmatched. The CDR3 is 15 amino acids. CDR3 sequence (DNA): TGCGCCAGCAGCTGGGGGGGATTTCGGGCAGAGACCCAGTACTTC. It yields the protein CASSWGGFRAETQYF.

This rearrangement joins TRBV5-1 to TRBJ2-3; D perhaps matches TRBD2 (7 bases). The CDR3 consists of 16 residues. Germline CDR1 SGHRS, CDR2 YFSETQ. The germline V and J ends were trimmed by 4 bases and 1 base, with 16 bases remaining between them. In DNA, the CDR3 is TGCGCCAGCAGCCCCGGAGGCGGGGGCCGCACAGATACGCAGTATTTT. It is translated as CASSPGGGGRTDTQYF.

V and J are TRBV30 and TRBJ2-3, with TRBD2 identical over 7 bases. The CDR3 runs 14 residues. Germline-derived CDR1 and CDR2 are GTSNPN and SVGIG (reference sequence). After removal of 1 base from V and 4 bases from J, the junction contained 5 bases not matched to a gene. In nucleotides, the CDR3 is TGTGCCTGGAGTGGTATAGCGGGCCCAGATACGCAGTATTTT. Encoded protein: CAWSGIAGPDTQYF.

This sequence joins TRBV30 and TRBJ1-3; weak D call: TRBD1 (6 bases). V was cut by 2 bases and J by 6 bases, with 11 bases left in between. This CDR3 region has 13 residues. Germline CDR1 reads GTSNPN; CDR2 reads SVGIG (reference sequence). The CDR3 protein is CAWSRGAINTIYF. The DNA for the CDR3 is TGTGCCTGGAGTCGGGGGGCGATAAACACCATATATTTT. The variable domain in full, completed from reference TRBV30 and TRBJ1-3, reads SQTIHQWPATLVQPVGSPLSLECTVEGTSNPNLYWYRQAAGRGLQLLFYSVGIGQISSEVPQNLSASRPQDRQFILSSKKLLLSDSGFYLCAWSRGAINTIYFGEGSWLTVV.

The genes are TRBV4-3 and TRBJ2-1; maybe TRBD2 (6 bases). V was trimmed by 5 bases and J by 1 base, leaving 18 bases between them. This CDR3 has 17 residues. Per germline, CDR1 LGHNA and CDR2 YSLEER. CDR3 amino acids: CASSRGVRAGSYNEQFF. The CDR3 region has the DNA TGCGCCAGCAGCAGAGGGGTGCGGGCGGGATCCTACAATGAGCAGTTCTTC.

The rearrangement links TRBV5-4 to TRBJ2-5; weak D call: TRBD2 (5 bases). The length of the CDR3 is 16 residues. V was cut by 1 base and J by 5 bases, with 18 bases left in between. Germline CDR1 SGHNT, CDR2 YYREEE (reference sequence). Here the CDR3 reads CASSLRIDGSGETQYF. The CDR3 DNA is TGTGCCAGCAGCTTGAGGATCGACGGTTCGGGGGAGACCCAGTACTTC.

The chain employs TRBV19 and TRBJ1-4; D gene unclear. Germline values: CDR1 LNHDA, CDR2 SQIVND (reference sequence). The ends were cut back, 4 bases at V and 1 base at J, with 13 bases in the middle. The CDR3 is 16 amino acids. The CDR3 here is CASSSGDGETNEKLFF. CDR3 in DNA: TGTGCCAGTAGTAGCGGTGACGGAGAAACTAATGAAAAACTGTTTTTT.

The chain joins TRBV28 to TRBJ2-7, with 12 bases lining up with TRBD2. V lost 3 bases to trimming and J lost 7 bases; unmatched junction nucleotides: 13. The CDR3 is 17 amino acids. The germline V gene has CDR1 MDHEN and CDR2 SYDVKM. The CDR3 here is CASSFGLAGWMGGEQYF. The CDR3 DNA is TGTGCCAGCAGTTTCGGACTAGCGGGATGGATGGGGGGGGAGCAGTACTTC.

This sequence joins TRBV14 and TRBJ2-3; D is ambiguous. Between the trimmed V and J ends, which lost 0 bases and 2 bases, there was a span of 9 bases. Germline values: CDR1 SGHDN, CDR2 FVKESK. This CDR3 spans 15 amino acids. CDR3 DNA: TGTGCCAGCAGCCAAGATCGTGGCCTCACAGATACGCAGTATTTT. Its translation: CASSQDRGLTDTQYF. Combining the CDR3 with reference TRBV14 and TRBJ2-3 gives the whole variable domain EAGVTQFPSHSVIEKGQTVTLRCDPISGHDNLYWYRRVMGKEIKFLLHFVKESKQDESGMPNNRFLAERTGGTYSTLKVQPAELEDSGVYFCASSQDRGLTDTQYFGPGTRLTVL.